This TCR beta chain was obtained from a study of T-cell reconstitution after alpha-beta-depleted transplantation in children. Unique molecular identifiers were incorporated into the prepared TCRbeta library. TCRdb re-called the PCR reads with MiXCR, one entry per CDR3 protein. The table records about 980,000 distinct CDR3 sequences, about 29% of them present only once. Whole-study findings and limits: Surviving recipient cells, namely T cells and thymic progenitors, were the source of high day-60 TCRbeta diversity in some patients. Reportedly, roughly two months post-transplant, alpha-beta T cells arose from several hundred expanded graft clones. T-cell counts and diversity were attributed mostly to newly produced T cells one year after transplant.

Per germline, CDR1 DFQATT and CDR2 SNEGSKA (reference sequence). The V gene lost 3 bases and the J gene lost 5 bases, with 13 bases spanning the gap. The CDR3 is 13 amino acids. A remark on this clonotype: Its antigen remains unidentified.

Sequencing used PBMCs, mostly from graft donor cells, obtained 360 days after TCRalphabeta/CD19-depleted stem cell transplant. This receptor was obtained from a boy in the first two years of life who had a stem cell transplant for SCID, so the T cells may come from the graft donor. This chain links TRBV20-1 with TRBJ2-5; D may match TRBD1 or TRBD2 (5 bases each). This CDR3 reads CSASVGVGETQYF. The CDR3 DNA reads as TGCAGTGCTAGTGTGGGGGTGGGGGAGACCCAGTACTTC.